The 7 T cell receptor beta chains presented below share a single source sample, sequenced in a study of cytomegalovirus exposure and HLA in healthy donors. Primers for the PCR totalled 60 Vbeta and 13 Jbeta. TCRdb's table, derived via immunoSEQ multiplex PCR, lists solely in-frame clones and lacks some. The table lists roughly 150,000 clones, approximately 80% of them singletons. The sequenced sample consisted of PBMCs. These receptors originate from a woman aged 45-60 years in good health and CMV-seropositive.

This chain joins TRBV7-8 and TRBJ1-5; D is undetermined. Trimming cost V 1 base and J 7 bases, with 8 bases left between them. There are 13 residues in the CDR3. CDR1 and CDR2 from the germline V gene are SGHVS and FQNEAQ. The CDR3 bases are TGTGCCAGCAGCTTAGTAAGAGGGCAGCCCCAGCATTTT. It translates to CASSLVRGQPQHF.

The chain uses TRBV5-1 and TRBJ2-7; possibly TRBD1 for D (6 bases). This CDR3 comprises 14 residues. Looked up from germline, CDR1 is SGHRS and CDR2 is YFSETQ. Trimming cost V 5 bases and J 2 bases, with 14 bases left between them. CDR3 bases: TGCGCCAGCAGTTTTTCGGGACAAGCCTACGAGCAGTACTTC. It yields the protein CASSFSGQAYEQYF. Using reference TRBV5-1 and TRBJ2-7 for the parts outside the CDR3, the full variable domain is KAGVTQTPRYLIKTRGQQVTLSCSPISGHRSVSWYQQTPGQGLQFLFEYFSETQRNKGNFPGRFSGRQFSNSRSEMNVSTLELGDSALYLCASSFSGQAYEQYFGPGTRLTVT.

V gene TRBV6-5 combines with J gene TRBJ2-3; 8 nucleotides line up with TRBD2. Per the germline V gene, CDR1 is MNHEY and CDR2 is SVGAGI. The CDR3 contains 16 residues. Germline trimming cut 4 bases from V and 2 bases from J; bases unmatched to any gene: 8. CDR3 in amino acids: CASSSGAGGLTDTQYF. Written as DNA, the CDR3 is TGTGCCAGCAGTTCTGGTGCGGGGGGACTCACAGATACGCAGTATTTT.

This chain links TRBV7-8 with TRBJ2-5; 10 bases align to TRBD1. CDR1 and CDR2 (germline): SGHVS, FQNEAQ. V shed 5 bases, J shed 4 bases, and the junction held 4 bases outside the gene matches. This CDR3 spans 14 amino acids. The DNA for the CDR3 is TGTGCCAGCAGCGACAGGGGGCCGCGAGAGACCCAGTACTTC. Translated, it gives CASSDRGPRETQYF.

The V and J genes are TRBV14 and TRBJ1-3; D gene ambiguous. V was clipped by 0 bases and J by 4 bases, with 4 bases between them. Germline CDR1 reads SGHDN; CDR2 reads FVKESK. The CDR3 length is 13 residues. DNA of the CDR3: TGTGCCAGCAGCCAAGACAGGGGAAACACCATATATTTT. It translates to CASSQDRGNTIYF.

J is TRBJ2-2 and V is TRBV9; 7 positions agree with TRBD1. The germline gives CDR1 SGDLS, CDR2 YYNGEE. The CDR3 sequence is 18 residues long. Unmatched junction bases numbered 8, after V lost 0 bases and J lost 0 bases. The CDR3 region has the DNA TGTGCCAGCAGCGTAGTGGGGACAGCTTACGCGAACACCGGGGAGCTGTTTTTT. This codes for CASSVVGTAYANTGELFF.

V usage is TRBV7-8 and J usage is TRBJ2-7; 7 nucleotides agree with TRBD2. This CDR3 is built from 14 residues. V shed 4 bases, J shed 7 bases, and the junction held 10 bases outside the gene matches. The V gene's germline CDR1 is SGHVS and CDR2 FQNEAQ. As DNA, the CDR3 is TGTGCCAGCAGCTCACGGGGGGATAGAGGTGAGCAGTACTTC. Translated, it gives CASSSRGDRGEQYF.